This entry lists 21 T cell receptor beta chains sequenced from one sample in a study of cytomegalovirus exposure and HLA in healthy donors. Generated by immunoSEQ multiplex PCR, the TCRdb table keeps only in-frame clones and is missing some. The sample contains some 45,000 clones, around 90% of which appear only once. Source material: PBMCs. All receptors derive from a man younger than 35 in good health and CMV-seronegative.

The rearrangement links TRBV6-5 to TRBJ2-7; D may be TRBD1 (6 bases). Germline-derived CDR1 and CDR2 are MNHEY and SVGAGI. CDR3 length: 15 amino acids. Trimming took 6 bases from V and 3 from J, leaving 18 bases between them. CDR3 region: CASSSGTLGLYEQYF. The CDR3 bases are TGTGCCAGCAGCTCCGGGACACTAGGCCTCTACGAGCAGTACTTC.

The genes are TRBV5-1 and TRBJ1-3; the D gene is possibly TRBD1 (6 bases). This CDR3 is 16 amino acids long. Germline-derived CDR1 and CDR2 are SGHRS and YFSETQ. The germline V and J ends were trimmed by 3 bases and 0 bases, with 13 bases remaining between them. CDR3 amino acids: CASSYLQGISGNTIYF. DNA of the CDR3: TGCGCCAGCAGCTACCTACAGGGCATCTCTGGAAACACCATATATTTT. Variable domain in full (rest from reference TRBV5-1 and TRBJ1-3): KAGVTQTPRYLIKTRGQQVTLSCSPISGHRSVSWYQQTPGQGLQFLFEYFSETQRNKGNFPGRFSGRQFSNSRSEMNVSTLELGDSALYLCASSYLQGISGNTIYFGEGSWLTVV.

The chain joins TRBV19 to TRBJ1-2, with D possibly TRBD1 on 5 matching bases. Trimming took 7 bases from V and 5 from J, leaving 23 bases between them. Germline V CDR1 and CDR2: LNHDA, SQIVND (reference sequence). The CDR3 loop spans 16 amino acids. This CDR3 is CASNLRRRGRGYGYTF. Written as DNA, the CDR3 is TGTGCCAGTAACCTGAGAAGAAGAGGGCGGGGGTATGGCTACACCTTC.

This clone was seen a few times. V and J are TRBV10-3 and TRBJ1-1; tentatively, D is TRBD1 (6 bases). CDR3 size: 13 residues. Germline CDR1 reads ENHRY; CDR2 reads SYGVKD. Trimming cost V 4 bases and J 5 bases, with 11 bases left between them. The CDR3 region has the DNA TGTGCCATCAGTGTGAAGGGGGGGACTGAAGCTTTCTTT. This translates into CAISVKGGTEAFF.

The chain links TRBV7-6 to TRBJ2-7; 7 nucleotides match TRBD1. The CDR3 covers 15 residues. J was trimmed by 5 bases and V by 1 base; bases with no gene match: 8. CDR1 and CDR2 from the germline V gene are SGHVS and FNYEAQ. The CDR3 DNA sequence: TGTGCCAGCAGCTTAGGGCCAGGGGGTGCTAACGAGCAGTACTTC. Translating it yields CASSLGPGGANEQYF.

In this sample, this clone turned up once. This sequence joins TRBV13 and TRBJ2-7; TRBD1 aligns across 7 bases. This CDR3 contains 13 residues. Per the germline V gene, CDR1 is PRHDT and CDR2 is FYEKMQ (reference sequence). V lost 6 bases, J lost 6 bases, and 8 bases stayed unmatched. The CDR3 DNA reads TGTGCCAGCAGTCCTACGACAGGGCCCGAGCAGTACTTC. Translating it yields CASSPTTGPEQYF. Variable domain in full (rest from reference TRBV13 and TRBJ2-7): AAGVIQSPRHLIKEKRETATLKCYPIPRHDTVYWYQQGPGQDPQFLISFYEKMQSDKGSIPDRFSAQQFSDYHSELNMSSLELGDSALYFCASSPTTGPEQYFGPGTRLTVT.

CDR3 coding DNA: TGTGCCAGCAGTCGGACTAGCAGGAACACCGGGGAGCTGTTTTTT. Protein sequence: CASSRTSRNTGELFF. The rearrangement links TRBV6-5 to TRBJ2-2; 8 nucleotides align to TRBD2. V lost 5 bases and J lost 1; bases outside the gene matches: 3. Germline CDR1 reads MNHEY; CDR2 reads SVGAGI. There are 15 residues in the CDR3.

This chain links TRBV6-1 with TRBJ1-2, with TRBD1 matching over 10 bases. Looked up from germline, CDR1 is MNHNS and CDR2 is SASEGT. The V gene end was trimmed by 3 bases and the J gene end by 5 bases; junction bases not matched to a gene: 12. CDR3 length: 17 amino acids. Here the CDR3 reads CASSDRTGGIVGYGYTF. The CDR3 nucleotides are TGTGCCAGCAGTGACAGGACAGGGGGTATTGTAGGGTATGGCTACACCTTC.

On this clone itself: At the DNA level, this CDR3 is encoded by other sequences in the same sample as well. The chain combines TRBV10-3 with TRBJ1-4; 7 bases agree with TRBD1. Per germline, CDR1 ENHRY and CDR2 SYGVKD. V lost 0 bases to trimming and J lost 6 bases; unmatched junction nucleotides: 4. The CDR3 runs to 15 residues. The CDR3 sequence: CAISESRGGDEKLFF. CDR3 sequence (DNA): TGTGCCATCAGTGAGTCCCGAGGGGGCGATGAAAAACTGTTTTTT.

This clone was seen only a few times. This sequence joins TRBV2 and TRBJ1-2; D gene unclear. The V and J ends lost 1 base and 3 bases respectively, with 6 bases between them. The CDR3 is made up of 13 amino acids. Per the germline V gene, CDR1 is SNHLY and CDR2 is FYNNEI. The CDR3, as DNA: TGTGCCAGCAGTGAAGATCCTTACTATGGCTACACCTTC. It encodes CASSEDPYYGYTF.

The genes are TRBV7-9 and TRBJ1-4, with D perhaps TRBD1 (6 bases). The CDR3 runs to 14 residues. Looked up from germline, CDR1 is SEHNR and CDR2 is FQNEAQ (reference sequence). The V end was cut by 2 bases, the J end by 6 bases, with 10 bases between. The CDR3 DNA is TGTGCCAGCAGCTTATGGGACATTGATGAAAAACTGTTTTTT. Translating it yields CASSLWDIDEKLFF.

This chain's CDR3 is CASSLGREGPDTQYF. The CDR3 nucleotides are TGTGCCAGCAGCTTGGGCAGGGAGGGGCCAGATACGCAGTATTTT. The genes are TRBV7-3 and TRBJ2-3; 7 positions match TRBD2. This CDR3 contains 15 residues. From germline, CDR1 is SGHTA and CDR2 FQGTGA. After removal of 3 bases from V and 4 bases from J, the junction contained 7 bases not matched to a gene.

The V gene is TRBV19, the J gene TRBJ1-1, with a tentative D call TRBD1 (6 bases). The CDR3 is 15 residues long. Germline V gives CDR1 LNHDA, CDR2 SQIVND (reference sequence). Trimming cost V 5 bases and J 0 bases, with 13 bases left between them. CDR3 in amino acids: CASSPPDSMNTEAFF. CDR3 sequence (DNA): TGTGCCAGTAGTCCTCCGGACAGCATGAACACTGAAGCTTTCTTT.

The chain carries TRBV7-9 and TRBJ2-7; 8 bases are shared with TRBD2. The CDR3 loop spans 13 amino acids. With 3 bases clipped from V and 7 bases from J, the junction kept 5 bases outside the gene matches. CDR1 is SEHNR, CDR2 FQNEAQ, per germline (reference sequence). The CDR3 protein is CASSFGTSGEQYF. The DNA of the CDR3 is TGTGCCAGCAGCTTCGGGACTAGTGGGGAGCAGTACTTC.

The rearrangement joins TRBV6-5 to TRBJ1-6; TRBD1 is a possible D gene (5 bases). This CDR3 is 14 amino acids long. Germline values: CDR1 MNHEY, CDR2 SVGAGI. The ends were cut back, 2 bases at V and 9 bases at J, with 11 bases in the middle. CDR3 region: CASSYAGGSSPLHF. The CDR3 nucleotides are TGTGCCAGCAGTTACGCGGGGGGAAGTTCACCCCTCCACTTT.

The CDR3 region has the DNA TGTGCCAGCAGCTTAGACTTTGGGGGCGAAGAGAACTATGGCTACACCTTC. As protein: CASSLDFGGEENYGYTF. The chain has TRBV7-8 and TRBJ1-2; D may be TRBD1 (6 bases). The CDR3 totals 17 residues. The V and J ends lost 1 base and 2 bases respectively, with 17 bases between them. The germline V gene has CDR1 SGHVS and CDR2 FQNEAQ.

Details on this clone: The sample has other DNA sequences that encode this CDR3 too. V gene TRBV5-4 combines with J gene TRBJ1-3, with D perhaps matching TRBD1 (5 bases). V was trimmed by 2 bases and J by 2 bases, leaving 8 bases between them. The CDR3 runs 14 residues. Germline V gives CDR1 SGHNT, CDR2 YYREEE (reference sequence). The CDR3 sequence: CASSLGGAGNTIYF. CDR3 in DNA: TGTGCCAGCAGCTTAGGAGGGGCTGGAAACACCATATATTTT.

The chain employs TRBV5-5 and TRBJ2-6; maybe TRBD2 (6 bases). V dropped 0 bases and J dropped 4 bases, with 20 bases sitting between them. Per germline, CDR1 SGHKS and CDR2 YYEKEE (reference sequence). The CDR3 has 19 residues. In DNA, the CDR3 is TGTGCCAGCAGCTTGGTCCCTAGCGACGTCGGTGGAGGGGCCAACGTCCTGACTTTC. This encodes CASSLVPSDVGGGANVLTF.

The CDR3 loop reads CASSSRYGETQYF. Written as DNA, the CDR3 is TGTGCCAGCAGCTCTAGGTATGGGGAGACCCAGTACTTC. This chain joins TRBV7-2 and TRBJ2-5; no definite D call. The V and J ends lost 4 bases and 5 bases respectively, with 11 bases between them. CDR1 is SGHTA and CDR2 is FQGNSA in the germline V gene. The CDR3 totals 13 residues. The whole variable domain, filled in from reference TRBV7-2 and TRBJ2-5, reads GAGVSQSPSNKVTEKGKDVELRCDPISGHTALYWYRQSLGQGLEFLIYFQGNSAPDKSGLPSDRFSAERTGGSVSTLTIQRTQQEDSAVYLCASSSRYGETQYFGPGTRLLVL.

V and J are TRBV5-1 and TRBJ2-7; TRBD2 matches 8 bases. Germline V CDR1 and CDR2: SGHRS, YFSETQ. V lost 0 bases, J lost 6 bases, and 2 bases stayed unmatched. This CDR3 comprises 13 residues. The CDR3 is CASSLDAGGEQYF. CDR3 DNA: TGCGCCAGCAGCTTGGACGCGGGGGGCGAGCAGTACTTC.

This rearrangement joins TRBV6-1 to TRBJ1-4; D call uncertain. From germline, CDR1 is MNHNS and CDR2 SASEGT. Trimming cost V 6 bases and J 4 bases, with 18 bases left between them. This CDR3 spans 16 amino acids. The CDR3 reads CASREKRTPYNEKLFF. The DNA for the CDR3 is TGTGCCAGCAGAGAAAAGCGGACTCCTTATAATGAAAAACTGTTTTTT.